This TCR beta chain was obtained from a study of T cells after somatic rescue of genetic block. CDR1 is SGHDN, CDR2 FVKESK, per germline. With 4 bases removed from V and 2 bases from J, the gap between germline ends came to 15 bases. The CDR3 runs to 17 residues. Repertoires were generated with immunoSEQ multiplex PCR, while TCRdb's copy carries only in-frame clones and drops some. This table has around 100,000 clones, over 80% appearing once. The receptor was derived from a woman in her late teens or twenties. The chain carries TRBV14 and TRBJ1-6, with a possible D match to TRBD1 (5 bases). The specimen was peripheral blood mononuclear cells (PBMCs). DNA for the CDR3: TGTGCCAGCAGCCCCGGTCGGGGGAGCCCCTATAATTCACCCCTCCACTTT. This gives the protein CASSPGRGSPYNSPLHF.